This T cell receptor beta chain stems from a study of OX40 agonist ivuxolimab in advanced cancers. Only in-frame clones appear in the TCRdb table, and some are missing; sequencing was by immunoSEQ multiplex PCR. Counted here are about 90,000 clones, roughly 91% occurring once; the ten biggest clones make up about 0.35%. The CDR3 totals 13 residues. Germline V gene lookup returns CDR1 MNHEY and CDR2 SMNVEV (reference sequence). V was clipped by 6 bases and J by 8 bases, with 16 bases between them. The sample was CD4+ or CD8+ T cells sorted from blood, taken in a trial of the OX40 agonist ivuxolimab. The sequence came from an adult with an advanced solid tumor such as melanoma, head and neck, liver or kidney cancer. This sequence joins TRBV27 and TRBJ1-1, with D hard to call. The CDR3 here is CASSRGGSAEAFF. The CDR3 DNA reads as TGTGCCAGCAGCCGTGGAGGCTCGGCCGAAGCTTTCTTT.